The 30 T cell receptor beta chains below were found in one sample sequenced in a study of shared clonotypes between healthy human individuals. This table comes from immunoSEQ multiplex PCR, and its TCRdb copy is limited to in-frame clones, with some not included. The sample holds about 380,000 clones, 96% seen once. The source material was memory CD8+ T cells sorted from blood. Subset in this sample: CD45RO+ cells pooled with CCR7-negative TemRA cells. All receptors come from a man aged 25 to 40 in good health.

J is TRBJ1-5 and V is TRBV28; 7 bases agree with TRBD1. The CDR3 extends over 15 amino acids. V gave up 2 bases and J gave up 7 bases; unmatched junction bases: 8. Germline loops: CDR1 MDHEN, CDR2 SYDVKM. CDR3 bases: TGTGCCAGCAGTTTAACAGGGGATGACGAGCAGCCCCAGCATTTT. This sequence encodes CASSLTGDDEQPQHF.

The chain joins TRBV25-1 to TRBJ1-4; no firm D call. The V end was cut by 1 base, the J end by 7 bases, with 4 bases between. CDR3 size: 12 residues. Germline CDR1 is MGHDK and CDR2 is SYGVNS. CDR3 coding DNA: TGTGCCAGCAGTGAATGGGGTGAAAAACTGTTTTTT. Encoded protein: CASSEWGEKLFF.

V and J are TRBV10-3 and TRBJ1-4; 10 nucleotides align to TRBD1. The CDR3 extends over 13 amino acids. V was pared by 6 bases and J by 8 bases, with 3 bases of the junction left unmatched. In germline, CDR1 is ENHRY, CDR2 SYGVKD. The CDR3 DNA reads TGTGCCATCAGGGGGACAGGGGCCGAAAAACTGTTTTTT. The encoded protein is CAIRGTGAEKLFF.

The V gene is TRBV5-1, the J gene TRBJ1-2; D not certain. V dropped 6 bases and J dropped 2 bases, with 8 bases sitting between them. This CDR3 comprises 12 residues. Germline V gives CDR1 SGHRS, CDR2 YFSETQ. CDR3 protein: CASTRGNYGYTF. CDR3 nucleotides: TGCGCCAGCACGAGAGGGAACTATGGCTACACCTTC.

J is TRBJ2-7 and V is TRBV29-1; D is undetermined. V was pared by 5 bases and J by 4 bases, with 3 bases between. Germline CDR1 and CDR2: SQVTM and ANQGSEA. This CDR3 is 9 amino acids long. CDR3 residues: CSVCYEQYF. Here the CDR3 DNA reads TGCAGCGTTTGTTACGAGCAGTACTTC.

The gene calls are TRBV5-4 and TRBJ2-5; no definite D call. CDR3 size: 13 residues. V shed 5 bases and J shed 2 bases, with 10 bases lying between them. Looked up from germline, CDR1 is SGHNT and CDR2 is YYREEE (reference sequence). The CDR3: CASRNRSQETQYF. For the CDR3, the DNA is TGTGCCAGCAGAAACCGCTCACAAGAGACCCAGTACTTC.

This chain joins TRBV6-5 and TRBJ1-2, with D perhaps TRBD1 (6 bases). This CDR3 is 15 amino acids long. Germline V gene lookup returns CDR1 MNHEY and CDR2 SVGAGI. Trimming took off 5 bases at V and 4 bases at J, with 17 bases between the two ends. CDR3 nucleotides: TGTGCCAGCAGTACCAACAGGGCCGCCCTCTATGGCTACACCTTC. Translated: CASSTNRAALYGYTF.

CDR3 protein: CATSGSSGSSGVGELFF. CDR3 in DNA: TGTGCCACCTCAGGGAGTAGCGGTAGCTCGGGGGTCGGGGAGCTGTTTTTT. The chain uses TRBV10-3 and TRBJ2-2, with a weak D call TRBD2 (6 bases). The CDR3 length is 17 residues. CDR1 and CDR2 (germline): ENHRY, SYGVKD. V was clipped by 10 bases and J by 7 bases, with 28 bases between them.

The rearrangement links TRBV6-5 to TRBJ2-7; 10 bases agree with TRBD2. This CDR3 comprises 15 residues. Germline CDR1 reads MNHEY; CDR2 reads SVGAGI. Trimming cost V 6 bases and J 3 bases; bases outside gene matches: 8. The CDR3 spells CASSRWASGSYEQYF. The CDR3 DNA sequence: TGTGCCAGCAGCCGTTGGGCTAGCGGGAGCTACGAGCAGTACTTC.

Comment on this clone: The junction does not match germline at one end; this may be a read error. This chain joins TRBV19 and TRBJ2-1; TRBD2 agrees at 7 bases. The CDR3 spans 12 residues. CDR1 and CDR2 (germline): LNHDA, SQIVND (reference sequence). CDR3: CASSDGLVELFF. The CDR3 DNA reads TGTGCCAGTAGTGATGGACTAGTAGAGCTGTTCTTC.

This chain joins TRBV25-1 and TRBJ2-7, with TRBD2 identical over 11 bases. J gave up 5 bases and V 3 bases, and 12 bases lay outside the gene matches. CDR1 is MGHDK, CDR2 SYGVNS, per germline. The CDR3 totals 17 residues. This CDR3 is CASSDDSLAGGADEQYF. In nucleotides, the CDR3 is TGTGCCAGCAGTGACGACAGTCTAGCGGGAGGCGCTGACGAGCAGTACTTC.

This clone was seen a single time. The chain has TRBV30 and TRBJ2-1, with D perhaps TRBD2 (5 bases). Per germline, CDR1 GTSNPN and CDR2 SVGIG (reference sequence). Trimming cost V 0 bases and J 1 base, with 16 bases left between them. The CDR3 has 17 amino acids. The CDR3 loop is CAWSVPGILGSYNEQFF. The CDR3 DNA is TGTGCCTGGAGTGTTCCCGGGATCCTGGGATCCTACAATGAGCAGTTCTTC.

This clone was seen just once. This chain links TRBV7-2 with TRBJ2-5, with TRBD2 identical over 8 bases. J gave up 6 bases and V 1 base, and 7 bases lay outside the gene matches. This CDR3 spans 15 amino acids. From germline, CDR1 is SGHTA and CDR2 FQGNSA. Here the CDR3 reads CASSLVAGGFQTQYF. The CDR3 nucleotides read TGTGCCAGCAGCTTAGTTGCGGGAGGATTTCAGACCCAGTACTTC. Complete variable domain (other parts from reference TRBV7-2 and TRBJ2-5): GAGVSQSPSNKVTEKGKDVELRCDPISGHTALYWYRQSLGQGLEFLIYFQGNSAPDKSGLPSDRFSAERTGGSVSTLTIQRTQQEDSAVYLCASSLVAGGFQTQYFGPGTRLLVL.

In nucleotides, the CDR3 is TGCGCCAGCAGCTTAGGGACTGGGGCCAACGTCCTGACTTTC. Protein sequence: CASSLGTGANVLTF. J is TRBJ2-6 and V is TRBV5-1, with D unclear. Germline CDR1 is SGHRS and CDR2 is YFSETQ. The CDR3 consists of 14 residues. The ends were cut back, 2 bases at V and 2 bases at J, with 5 bases in the middle.

J is TRBJ2-2 and V is TRBV11-2, with D perhaps TRBD1 (7 bases). This CDR3 spans 15 amino acids. CDR1 and CDR2 (germline): SGHAT, FQNNGV. Trimming took 3 bases from V and 3 from J, leaving 11 bases between them. The CDR3 sequence: CASSLGRGDTGELFF. The DNA for the CDR3 is TGTGCCAGCAGCTTGGGCAGGGGGGACACCGGGGAGCTGTTTTTT. Drawing the rest from reference TRBV11-2 and TRBJ2-2, the complete variable domain is EAGVAQSPRYKIIEKRQSVAFWCNPISGHATLYWYQQILGQGPKLLIQFQNNGVVDDSQLPKDRFSAERLKGVDSTLKIQPAKLEDSAVYLCASSLGRGDTGELFFGEGSRLTVL.

The V and J genes are TRBV27 and TRBJ1-1; 12 bases agree with TRBD1. The J segment lost 4 bases and the V segment lost 3 bases, leaving 6 bases of the junction unmatched. Per germline, CDR1 MNHEY and CDR2 SMNVEV (reference sequence). This CDR3 comprises 16 residues. The CDR3 DNA reads TGTGCCAGCAGTTTTCTGCCGGGACAGGGGGCCACTGAAGCTTTCTTT. Its translation: CASSFLPGQGATEAFF.

J is TRBJ2-6 and V is TRBV5-1; D may be TRBD2 (6 bases). V was trimmed by 2 bases and J by 0 bases, leaving 12 bases between them. Germline CDR1 is SGHRS and CDR2 is YFSETQ. The CDR3 runs to 17 residues. The chain's CDR3 is CASSFFRRGSGANVLTF. In nucleotides, the CDR3 is TGCGCCAGCAGCTTTTTCCGGCGGGGCTCTGGGGCCAACGTCCTGACTTTC.

V is TRBV5-4 and J is TRBJ2-5, with 16 bases identical to TRBD2. With 4 bases clipped from V and 5 bases from J, the junction kept 8 bases outside the gene matches. CDR3 length: 17 amino acids. CDR1 is SGHNT, CDR2 YYREEE, per germline (reference sequence). The chain's CDR3 is CASSPGTSGRAEETQYF. In DNA, the CDR3 is TGTGCCAGCAGCCCTGGGACTAGCGGGAGGGCCGAGGAGACCCAGTACTTC.

In regard to this clone: Other DNA sequences in this specimen translate into the identical CDR3. This chain joins TRBV6-5 and TRBJ2-2; the D is unclear. Trimming pared 0 bases from V and 4 bases from J, leaving 3 bases between. From germline, CDR1 is MNHEY and CDR2 SVGAGI. The CDR3 consists of 13 residues. CDR3 nucleotides: TGTGCCAGCAGTTACTCGACCACCGGGGAGCTGTTTTTT. Its translation is CASSYSTTGELFF.

The chain combines TRBV30 with TRBJ1-2; D ambiguous. The germline V gene encodes CDR1 GTSNPN and CDR2 SVGIG (reference sequence). The CDR3 length is 11 residues. V shed 4 bases and J shed 4 bases, with 7 bases lying between them. The CDR3 protein is CAWIKSYGYTF. For the CDR3, the DNA is TGTGCCTGGATTAAGAGCTATGGCTACACCTTC.

Comments on this clone: Other DNA sequences in this specimen translate into the identical CDR3. The chain employs TRBV20-1 and TRBJ2-7; possibly TRBD2 for D (6 bases). V was clipped by 6 bases and J by 3 bases, with 9 bases between them. Per germline, CDR1 DFQATT and CDR2 SNEGSKA (reference sequence). The CDR3 has 11 residues. The CDR3 here is CSAPGGYEQYF. CDR3 coding DNA: TGCAGTGCCCCCGGGGGCTACGAGCAGTACTTC.

V is TRBV27 and J is TRBJ2-2; 11 positions agree with TRBD1. The V and J ends lost 0 bases and 4 bases, in that order; junction bases with no gene match: 7. This CDR3 comprises 18 residues. Germline-derived CDR1 and CDR2 are MNHEY and SMNVEV (reference sequence). For the CDR3, the DNA is TGTGCCAGCAGTTTATCGGGCCGGGACAGGGGGGCCACCGGGGAGCTGTTTTTT. Translating gives CASSLSGRDRGATGELFF.

This rearrangement joins TRBV2 to TRBJ1-1; tentative D call: TRBD1 (6 bases). Per germline, CDR1 SNHLY and CDR2 FYNNEI. This CDR3 region has 15 residues. V was clipped by 6 bases and J by 5 bases, with 19 bases between them. CDR3 residues: CASRHAGELGTEAFF. The CDR3 DNA follows: TGTGCCAGCAGGCACGCAGGGGAGCTAGGTACTGAAGCTTTCTTT.

This chain joins TRBV6-1 and TRBJ1-5; no clear D gene. The CDR3 has 15 residues. Germline V gene lookup returns CDR1 MNHNS and CDR2 SASEGT. The V end lost 8 bases, the J end lost 0 bases, and 14 bases lay between the germline ends. The CDR3 sequence is CASVLGRNSNQPQHF. DNA for the CDR3: TGTGCCAGCGTACTTGGCAGGAATAGCAATCAGCCCCAGCATTTT.

Points on this clone: Germline is not matched at one junction end, which may reflect a read error. J is TRBJ1-2 and V is TRBV5-4; TRBD1 matches at 9 bases. This CDR3 comprises 15 residues. Germline V lookup: CDR1 SGHNT, CDR2 YYREEE (reference sequence). For the CDR3, the DNA is TGTGCCAGCAGCTCAAGGGACAGGGCTAACTATGGCCACACCTTC. It specifies CASSSRDRANYGHTF. The entire variable domain, with the rest obtained from reference TRBV5-4 and TRBJ1-2, is as follows: ETGVTQSPTHLIKTRGQQVTLRCSSQSGHNTVSWYQQALGQGPQFIFQYYREEENGRGNFPPRFSGLQFPNYSSELNVNALELDDSALYLCASSSRDRANYGHTFGSGTRLTVV.

A remark on this clone: The junction shows a germline mismatch at one end, possibly a read error. The V and J genes are TRBV6-4 and TRBJ2-1; 10 bases align to TRBD2. Germline loops: CDR1 MRHNA, CDR2 SNTAGT. The CDR3 covers 12 residues. The CDR3 here is CLLAGAGDEQFF. The CDR3 DNA follows: TGCCTCCTAGCGGGAGCTGGTGATGAGCAGTTCTTC.

The CDR3 sequence: CASSPQGTSGEQFF. In DNA form, the CDR3 reads TGTGCCAGCAGCCCGCAAGGGACTAGCGGGGAGCAGTTCTTC. This sequence joins TRBV7-9 and TRBJ2-1; the match to TRBD2 covers 12 bases. The CDR3 totals 14 residues. V lost 5 bases and J lost 10; bases outside the gene matches: 6. Per the germline V gene, CDR1 is SEHNR and CDR2 is FQNEAQ (reference sequence).

J is TRBJ2-1 and V is TRBV6-1, with 9 bases aligning to TRBD1. CDR1 MNHNS and CDR2 SASEGT come from the germline V gene. The ends lost 4 bases at V and 8 bases at J; junction bases unmatched: 12. The CDR3 extends over 16 amino acids. The CDR3 DNA reads as TGTGCCAGCAGTGTCCTGAGGGGACAGGGAATGGATGAGCAGTTCTTC. It is translated as CASSVLRGQGMDEQFF.

The rearrangement joins TRBV13 to TRBJ2-1; D uncertain. Deletions cut 5 bases from V and 8 bases from J, with 28 bases between. The CDR3 is 18 residues long. In germline, CDR1 is PRHDT, CDR2 FYEKMQ (reference sequence). The CDR3 DNA is TGTGCCAGCAGCACCCGTACTCTGGGCGCCGGAGAGGTTGATGAGCAGTTCTTC. It encodes CASSTRTLGAGEVDEQFF.

V is TRBV20-1 and J is TRBJ1-1; 9 bases line up with TRBD1. Per the germline V gene, CDR1 is DFQATT and CDR2 is SNEGSKA (reference sequence). This CDR3 has 11 amino acids. The CDR3 sequence is CGTGRSTEAFF. The CDR3 nucleotides read TGCGGGACAGGGAGATCGACTGAAGCTTTCTTT.